Listed below are T cell receptor beta chains from one sample, sequenced in a study of OX40 agonist ivuxolimab in advanced cancers. The assay was immunoSEQ multiplex PCR, and TCRdb's table has in-frame clones only and misses some. The table records just over 90,000 clones, 85% to 95% of them present only once. The sequencing used CD4+ or CD8+ T cells sorted from blood, collected in a trial of the OX40 agonist ivuxolimab. Source of these receptors: an adult with an advanced solid tumor such as melanoma, head and neck, liver or kidney cancer. Each CDR3 is given with its conserved first and last residue. A D gene is named only where the DNA matches it firmly. Only part of the rows carry a size: once, few, many, or a class if the clone is expanded.

TRBJ2-2,once,-,TRBV29-1,CSAQQSGELFF,TGCAGCGCCCAACAGTCCGGGGAGCTGTTTTTT
TRBJ2-3,-,TRBD2,TRBV5-8,CASSLGVAGERDTQYF,TGTGCCAGCAGCTTGGGGGTAGCGGGAGAGAGAGATACGCAGTATTTT
TRBJ2-1,-,-,TRBV20-1,CSANFLNEQFF,TGCAGTGCTAACTTTCTCAATGAGCAGTTCTTC
TRBJ2-5,-,-,TRBV11-2,CASSSKPALSPLETQYF,TGTGCCAGCAGCTCCAAACCCGCCCTAAGCCCCCTAGAGACCCAGTACTTC
TRBJ1-2,-,-,TRBV19,CASTSWELYGYTF,TGTGCCAGTACTTCCTGGGAACTCTATGGCTACACCTTC
TRBJ2-3,-,-,TRBV7-9,CASSWGADTQYF,TGTGCCAGCAGCTGGGGCGCAGATACGCAGTATTTT
TRBJ1-2,-,TRBD1,TRBV7-2,CASSSGTVGRQYGYTF,TGTGCCAGCAGCTCGGGGACAGTCGGAAGACAGTATGGCTACACCTTC
TRBJ1-2,-,TRBD1,TRBV6-5,CASSIQGAYYGYTF,TGTGCCAGCTCTATTCAGGGGGCCTACTATGGCTACACCTTC
TRBJ2-7,-,TRBD1,TRBV10-2,CASSTTGGSYEQYF,TGCGCCAGCAGTACTACAGGGGGGTCCTACGAGCAGTACTTC
TRBJ1-1,-,-,TRBV6-1,CASSEGLRTLNTEAFF,TGTGCCAGCAGTGAAGGTTTGCGGACATTGAACACTGAAGCTTTCTTT
TRBJ1-2,few,-,TRBV9,CASSVGTNYGYTF,TGTGCCAGCAGCGTAGGTACTAACTATGGCTACACCTTC
TRBJ2-2,-,TRBD2,TRBV9,CASSVEIAGPTGELFF,TGTGCCAGCAGCGTAGAAATAGCGGGGCCCACCGGGGAGCTGTTTTTT
TRBJ2-7,-,-,TRBV10-1,CASSDGNYEQYF,TGCGCCAGCAGTGACGGGAACTACGAGCAGTACTTC
TRBJ2-1,-,TRBD2,TRBV2,CASSDSGRASYNEQFF,TGTGCCAGCAGTGATTCCGGGAGGGCCTCCTACAATGAGCAGTTCTTC
TRBJ1-4,-,-,TRBV2,CASSGLDEKLFF,TGTGCCAGCTCCGGGCTTGACGAAAAACTGTTTTTT
TRBJ2-1,-,-,TRBV9,CASSVEEGGRRNEQFF,TGTGCCAGCAGCGTAGAGGAGGGGGGGCGGCGCAATGAGCAGTTCTTC
TRBJ2-2,-,-,TRBV7-9,CASSLGYNTGELFF,TGTGCCAGCAGCTTAGGGTATAACACCGGGGAGCTGTTTTTT
TRBJ1-1,once,-,TRBV11-2,CASSLSPQNEAFF,TGTGCCAGCAGCCTATCCCCCCAGAATGAAGCTTTCTTT
TRBJ2-5,-,-,TRBV13,CASSLYGRGQETQYF,TGTGCCAGCAGCTTATATGGGCGGGGACAAGAGACCCAGTACTTC
TRBJ2-7,-,TRBD1,TRBV10-2,CASSAWDSGDEQYF,TGCGCCAGCAGTGCTTGGGACAGTGGCGACGAGCAGTACTTC
TRBJ1-5,-,TRBD1,TRBV19,CASGDSLRPQHF,TGTGCCAGTGGGGACAGTCTCAGGCCCCAGCATTTT
TRBJ2-7,-,-,TRBV6-1,CASSEAATVSYEQYF,TGTGCCAGCAGTGAAGCCGCGACAGTCTCCTACGAGCAGTACTTC
TRBJ2-3,-,-,TRBV4-3,CASSQDLSGRPTDTQYF,TGCGCCAGCAGCCAAGATCTTTCTGGGCGCCCCACAGATACGCAGTATTTT
TRBJ1-5,-,-,TRBV10-2,CATGTGTQPQHF,TGCGCCACCGGGACTGGGACTCAGCCCCAGCATTTT
TRBJ2-7,-,-,TRBV4-2,CASSQELRDEQYF,TGTGCCAGCAGCCAAGAGCTAAGGGACGAGCAGTACTTC
TRBJ2-1,once,-,TRBV2,CASSDPGVNEQFF,TGTGCCAGCAGTGACCCGGGGGTCAATGAGCAGTTCTTC
TRBJ1-4,-,-,TRBV5-8,CASTPGQNPTNEKLFF,TGTGCCAGCACTCCAGGACAGAACCCAACTAATGAAAAACTGTTTTTT
TRBJ2-1,-,-,TRBV7-2,CASSLVRSSYNEQFF,TGTGCCAGCAGCTTAGTCCGGAGCTCCTACAATGAGCAGTTCTTC
TRBJ2-7,-,-,TRBV7-2,CASSLGTRSEQYF,TGTGCCAGCAGCCTCGGCACTAGGAGCGAGCAGTACTTC
TRBJ1-6,-,TRBD1,TRBV27,CASSLAGGGRSPLHF,TGTGCCAGCAGTTTGGCAGGGGGAGGTAGATCACCCCTCCACTTT
TRBJ2-2,-,TRBD1,TRBV19,CASSSRTGGDTGELFF,TGTGCCAGTAGTTCGAGGACAGGGGGCGACACCGGGGAGCTGTTTTTT
TRBJ2-2,-,-,TRBV7-9,CASSFKDLDTGELFF,TGTGCCAGCAGCTTCAAGGATCTTGACACCGGGGAGCTGTTTTTT
TRBJ2-6,-,-,TRBV9,CASSVTGRSNVLTF,TGTGCCAGCAGCGTAACGGGGAGATCCAACGTCCTGACTTTC
TRBJ2-1,-,TRBD2,TRBV11-2,CASSLNLREGFSYNEQFF,TGTGCCAGCAGCTTAAATCTTCGGGAGGGATTCTCCTACAATGAGCAGTTCTTC
TRBJ2-6,-,-,TRBV6-5,CASSYSGSGANVLTF,TGTGCCAGCAGTTACTCAGGGTCTGGGGCCAACGTCCTGACTTTC